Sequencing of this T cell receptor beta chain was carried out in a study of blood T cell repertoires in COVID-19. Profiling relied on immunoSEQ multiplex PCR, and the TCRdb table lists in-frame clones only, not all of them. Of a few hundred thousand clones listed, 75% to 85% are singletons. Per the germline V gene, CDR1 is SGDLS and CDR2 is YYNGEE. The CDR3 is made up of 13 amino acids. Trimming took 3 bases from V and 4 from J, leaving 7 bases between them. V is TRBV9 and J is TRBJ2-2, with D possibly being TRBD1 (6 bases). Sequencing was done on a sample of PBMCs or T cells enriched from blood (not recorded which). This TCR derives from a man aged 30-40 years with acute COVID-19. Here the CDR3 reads CASSAGVTGELFF. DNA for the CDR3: TGTGCCAGCAGCGCAGGGGTCACCGGGGAGCTGTTTTTT.